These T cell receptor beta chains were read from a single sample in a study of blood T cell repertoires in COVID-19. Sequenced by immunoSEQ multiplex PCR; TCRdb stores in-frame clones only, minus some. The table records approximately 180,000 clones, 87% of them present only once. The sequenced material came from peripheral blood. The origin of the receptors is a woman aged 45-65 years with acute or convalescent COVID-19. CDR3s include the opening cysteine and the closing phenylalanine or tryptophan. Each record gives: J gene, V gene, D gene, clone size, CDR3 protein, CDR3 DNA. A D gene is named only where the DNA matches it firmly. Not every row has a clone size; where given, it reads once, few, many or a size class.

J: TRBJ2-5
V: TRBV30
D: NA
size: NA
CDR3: CAWSGASETQYF
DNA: TGTGCCTGGAGTGGAGCGTCTGAGACCCAGTACTTC

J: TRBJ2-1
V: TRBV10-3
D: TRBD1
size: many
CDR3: CAIGTVSANEQFF
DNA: TGTGCCATCGGGACAGTCTCCGCCAATGAGCAGTTCTTC

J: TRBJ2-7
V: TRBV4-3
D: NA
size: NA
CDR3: CASSQDQIAGGTSYEQYF
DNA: TGCGCCAGCAGCCAAGATCAGATCGCTGGCGGGACCTCCTACGAGCAGTACTTC

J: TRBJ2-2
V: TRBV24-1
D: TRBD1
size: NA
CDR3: CATSDSTTGTGGAGELFF
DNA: TGTGCCACCAGTGATTCCACCACCGGGACAGGGGGGGCCGGGGAGCTGTTTTTT

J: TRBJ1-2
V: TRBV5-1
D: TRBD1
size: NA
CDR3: CASGQGQGRGYTF
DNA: TGCGCCAGCGGACAGGGACAGGGAAGGGGCTACACCTTC

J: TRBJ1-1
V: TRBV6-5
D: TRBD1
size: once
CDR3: CASRGTAQNTEAFF
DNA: TGTGCCAGCAGGGGGACAGCTCAGAACACTGAAGCTTTCTTT

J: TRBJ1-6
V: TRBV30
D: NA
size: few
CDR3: CAWSQGTNSPLHF
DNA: TGTGCCTGGAGTCAGGGAACAAATTCACCCCTCCACTTT

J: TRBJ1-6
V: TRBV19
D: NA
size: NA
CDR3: CASSIDRGHSPLHF
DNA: TGTGCCAGTAGTATAGATCGCGGGCATTCACCCCTCCACTTT

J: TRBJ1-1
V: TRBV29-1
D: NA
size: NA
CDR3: CSVLRGTVEAFF
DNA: TGCAGCGTTCTCCGCGGGACTGTCGAAGCTTTCTTT

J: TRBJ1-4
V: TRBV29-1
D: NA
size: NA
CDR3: CTTSSTQGKLFF
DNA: TGCACGACTTCCTCCACACAAGGAAAACTGTTTTTT

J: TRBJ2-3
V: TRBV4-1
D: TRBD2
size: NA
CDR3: CASSPLMAGGPTDTQYF
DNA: TGCGCCAGCAGCCCCCTGATGGCGGGGGGACCCACAGATACGCAGTATTTT